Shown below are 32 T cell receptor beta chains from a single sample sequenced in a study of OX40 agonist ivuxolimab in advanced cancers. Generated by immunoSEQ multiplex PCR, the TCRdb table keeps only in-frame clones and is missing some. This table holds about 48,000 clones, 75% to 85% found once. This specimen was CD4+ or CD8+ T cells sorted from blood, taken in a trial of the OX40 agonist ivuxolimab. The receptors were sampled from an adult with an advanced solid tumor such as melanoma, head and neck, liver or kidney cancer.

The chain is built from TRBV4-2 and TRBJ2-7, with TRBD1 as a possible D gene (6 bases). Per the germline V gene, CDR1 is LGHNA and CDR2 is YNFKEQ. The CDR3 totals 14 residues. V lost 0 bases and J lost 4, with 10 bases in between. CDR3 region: CASSQEGGPYEQYF. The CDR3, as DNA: TGTGCCAGCAGCCAAGAAGGGGGACCTTACGAGCAGTACTTC.

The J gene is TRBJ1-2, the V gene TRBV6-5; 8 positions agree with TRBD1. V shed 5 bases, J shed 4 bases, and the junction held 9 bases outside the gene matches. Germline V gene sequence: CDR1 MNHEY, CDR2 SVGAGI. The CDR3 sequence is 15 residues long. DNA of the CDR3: TGTGCCAGCAGTAGCTACGGACAGGGCGCCTATGGCTACACCTTC. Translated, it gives CASSSYGQGAYGYTF.

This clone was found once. The CDR3 is CASSLRVGQTLNYGYTF. CDR3 DNA: TGTGCCAGCAGCTTACGCGTCGGGCAGACTCTTAACTATGGCTACACCTTC. The rearrangement uses TRBV7-8 and TRBJ1-2, with unresolved D. CDR1 is SGHVS, CDR2 FQNEAQ, per germline. CDR3 length: 17 residues. Between the trimmed V and J ends, which lost 2 bases and 1 base, there was a span of 17 bases.

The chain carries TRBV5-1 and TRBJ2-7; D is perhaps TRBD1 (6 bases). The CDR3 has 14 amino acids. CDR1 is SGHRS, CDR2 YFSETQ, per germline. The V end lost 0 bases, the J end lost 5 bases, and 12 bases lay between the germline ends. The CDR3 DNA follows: TGCGCCAGCAGCTTGGGGAATGAGGGGGACGAGCAGTACTTC. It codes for CASSLGNEGDEQYF.

CDR3 nucleotides: TGTGCCAGCAGTGGCGCGGCAGGGGAAACCGGGGAGCTGTTTTTT. This codes for CASSGAAGETGELFF. This chain connects TRBV2 to TRBJ2-2; possibly TRBD1 for D (6 bases). The ends were cut back, 4 bases at V and 5 bases at J, with 14 bases in the middle. This CDR3 is built from 15 residues. Germline V gene lookup returns CDR1 SNHLY and CDR2 FYNNEI.

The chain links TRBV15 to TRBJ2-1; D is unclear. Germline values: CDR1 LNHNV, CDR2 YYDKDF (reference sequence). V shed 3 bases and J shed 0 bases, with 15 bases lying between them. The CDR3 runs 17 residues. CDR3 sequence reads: CATSRTDGVRSYNEQFF. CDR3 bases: TGTGCCACCAGCAGGACGGACGGCGTACGCTCCTACAATGAGCAGTTCTTC. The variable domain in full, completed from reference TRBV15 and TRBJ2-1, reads DAMVIQNPRYQVTQFGKPVTLSCSQTLNHNVMYWYQQKSSQAPKLLFHYYDKDFNNEADTPDNFQSRRPNTSFCFLDIRSPGLGDTAMYLCATSRTDGVRSYNEQFFGPGTRLTVL.

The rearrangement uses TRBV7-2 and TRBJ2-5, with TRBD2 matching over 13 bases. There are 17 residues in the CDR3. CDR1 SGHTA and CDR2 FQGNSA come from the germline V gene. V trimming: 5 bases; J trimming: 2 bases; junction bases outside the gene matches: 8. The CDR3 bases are TGTGCCAGCAGCCTCGCACTAGCGGGGGGGGAACAAGAGACCCAGTACTTC. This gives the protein CASSLALAGGEQETQYF.

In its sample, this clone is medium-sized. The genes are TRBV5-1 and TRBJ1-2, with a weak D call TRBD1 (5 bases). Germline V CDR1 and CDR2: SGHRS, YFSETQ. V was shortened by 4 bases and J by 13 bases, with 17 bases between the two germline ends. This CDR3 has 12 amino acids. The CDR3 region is CASSPGVEGRTF. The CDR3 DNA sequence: TGCGCCAGCAGCCCCGGCGTGGAGGGGCGCACCTTC.

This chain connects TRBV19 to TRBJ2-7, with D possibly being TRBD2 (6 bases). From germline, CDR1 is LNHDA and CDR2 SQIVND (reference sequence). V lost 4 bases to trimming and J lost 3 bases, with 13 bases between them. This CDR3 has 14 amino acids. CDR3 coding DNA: TGTGCCAGTAGTAGTACCGGGAGATACTACGAGCAGTACTTC. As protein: CASSSTGRYYEQYF.

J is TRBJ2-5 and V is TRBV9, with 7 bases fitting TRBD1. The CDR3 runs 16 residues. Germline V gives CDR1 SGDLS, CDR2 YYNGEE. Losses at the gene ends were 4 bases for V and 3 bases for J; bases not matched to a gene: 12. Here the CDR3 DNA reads TGTGCCAGCAGCTCGCGCCCCGGGACAGCTAAAGAGACCCAGTACTTC. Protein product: CASSSRPGTAKETQYF.

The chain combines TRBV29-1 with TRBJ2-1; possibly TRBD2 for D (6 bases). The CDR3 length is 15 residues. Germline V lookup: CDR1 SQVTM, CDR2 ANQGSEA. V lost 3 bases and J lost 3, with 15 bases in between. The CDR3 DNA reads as TGCAGCGTTGACTCCCTTGGGGGGTTCTACAATGAGCAGTTCTTC. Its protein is CSVDSLGGFYNEQFF.

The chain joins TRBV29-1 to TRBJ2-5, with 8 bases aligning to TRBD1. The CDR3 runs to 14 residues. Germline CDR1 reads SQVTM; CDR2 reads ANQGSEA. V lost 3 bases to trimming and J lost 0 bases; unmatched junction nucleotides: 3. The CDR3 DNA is TGCAGCGTTGACCGGACAGGGTACCAAGAGACCCAGTACTTC. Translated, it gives CSVDRTGYQETQYF.

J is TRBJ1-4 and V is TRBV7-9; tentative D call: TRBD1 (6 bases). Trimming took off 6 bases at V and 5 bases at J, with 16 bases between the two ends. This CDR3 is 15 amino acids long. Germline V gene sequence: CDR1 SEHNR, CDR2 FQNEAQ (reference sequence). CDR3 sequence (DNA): TGTGCCAGCAGTAGGACCGGGACATTGAATGAAAAACTGTTTTTT. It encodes CASSRTGTLNEKLFF.

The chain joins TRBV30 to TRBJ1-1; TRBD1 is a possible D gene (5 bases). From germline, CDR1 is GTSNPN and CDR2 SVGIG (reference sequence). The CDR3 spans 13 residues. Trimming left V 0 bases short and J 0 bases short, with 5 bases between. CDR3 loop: CAWSVQVNTEAFF. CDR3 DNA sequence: TGTGCCTGGAGTGTACAGGTGAACACTGAAGCTTTCTTT.

The CDR3 DNA sequence: TGTGCCAGCATCCCGACAGGAGGAAACACCATATATTTT. Translating gives CASIPTGGNTIYF. The chain is built from TRBV6-6 and TRBJ1-3; D may be TRBD1 (6 bases). Trimming took off 7 bases at V and 4 bases at J, with 11 bases between the two ends. The CDR3 contains 13 residues. Germline CDR1 MNHNY, CDR2 SVGAGI (reference sequence).

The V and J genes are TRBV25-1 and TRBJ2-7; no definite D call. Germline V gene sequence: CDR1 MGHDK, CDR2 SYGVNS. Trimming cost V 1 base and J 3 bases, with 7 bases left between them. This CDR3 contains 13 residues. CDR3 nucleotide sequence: TGTGCCAGCAGTGAATCCCCCCTCTACGAGCAGTACTTC. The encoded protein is CASSESPLYEQYF.

Written as DNA, the CDR3 is TGTGCCAGCAGCTTAGTAGGGTTCAACTATGGCTACACCTTC. As protein: CASSLVGFNYGYTF. The chain joins TRBV7-2 to TRBJ1-2; D remains ambiguous. Germline V gene lookup returns CDR1 SGHTA and CDR2 FQGNSA. This CDR3 has 14 amino acids. V lost 1 base, J lost 2 bases, and 8 bases lay in between.

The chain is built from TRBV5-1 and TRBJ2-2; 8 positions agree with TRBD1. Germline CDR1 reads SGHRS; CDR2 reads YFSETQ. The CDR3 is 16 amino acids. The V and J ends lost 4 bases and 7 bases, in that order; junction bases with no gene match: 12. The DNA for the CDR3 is TGCGCCAGCAGCAAGAGGGACAGGCCAAGGATCGGGGAGCTGTTTTTT. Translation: CASSKRDRPRIGELFF.

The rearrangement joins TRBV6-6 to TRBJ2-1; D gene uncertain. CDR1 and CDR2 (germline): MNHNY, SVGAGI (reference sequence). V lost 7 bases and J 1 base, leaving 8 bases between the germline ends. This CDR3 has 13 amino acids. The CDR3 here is CASKAGSYNEQFF. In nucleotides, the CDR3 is TGTGCCAGCAAGGCAGGTTCCTACAATGAGCAGTTCTTC.

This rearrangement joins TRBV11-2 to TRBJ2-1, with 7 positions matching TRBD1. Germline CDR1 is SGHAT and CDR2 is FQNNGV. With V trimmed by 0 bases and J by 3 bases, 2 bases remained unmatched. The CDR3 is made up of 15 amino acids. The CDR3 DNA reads TGTGCCAGCAGCTTAGAGGGACAGCACTACAATGAGCAGTTCTTC. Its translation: CASSLEGQHYNEQFF.

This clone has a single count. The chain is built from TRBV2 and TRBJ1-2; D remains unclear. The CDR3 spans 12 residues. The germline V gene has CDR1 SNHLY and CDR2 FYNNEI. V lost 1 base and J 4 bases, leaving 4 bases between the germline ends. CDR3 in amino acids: CASSEGGYGYTF. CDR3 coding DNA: TGTGCCAGCAGTGAAGGGGGCTATGGCTACACCTTC.

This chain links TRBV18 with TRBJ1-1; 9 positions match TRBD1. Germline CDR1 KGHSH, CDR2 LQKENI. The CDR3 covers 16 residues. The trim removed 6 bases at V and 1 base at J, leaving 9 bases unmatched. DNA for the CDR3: TGTGCCAGCTCGAAAGCCGGGACAGGGAGGAACACTGAAGCTTTCTTT. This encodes CASSKAGTGRNTEAFF.

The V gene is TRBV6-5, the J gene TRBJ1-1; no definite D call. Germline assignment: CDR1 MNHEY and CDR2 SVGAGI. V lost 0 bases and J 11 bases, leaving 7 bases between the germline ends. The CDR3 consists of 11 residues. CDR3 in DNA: TGTGCCAGCAGTTACTCGGAGAGCGCTTTCTTT. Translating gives CASSYSESAFF.

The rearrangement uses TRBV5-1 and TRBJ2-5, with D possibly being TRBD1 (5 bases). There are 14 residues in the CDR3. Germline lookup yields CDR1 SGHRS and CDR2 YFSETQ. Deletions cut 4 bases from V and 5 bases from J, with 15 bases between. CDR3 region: CASSGGTAGETQYF. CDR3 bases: TGCGCCAGCAGCGGTGGCACCGCAGGGGAGACCCAGTACTTC.

The CDR3 sequence: CASSYSGASGNTIYF. For the CDR3, the DNA is TGTGCCAGCAGTTACTCTGGGGCCTCTGGAAACACCATATATTTT. The V gene is TRBV6-5, the J gene TRBJ1-3; perhaps TRBD1 as D (5 bases). This CDR3 spans 15 amino acids. Germline assignment: CDR1 MNHEY and CDR2 SVGAGI. V lost 0 bases and J lost 0, with 6 bases in between.

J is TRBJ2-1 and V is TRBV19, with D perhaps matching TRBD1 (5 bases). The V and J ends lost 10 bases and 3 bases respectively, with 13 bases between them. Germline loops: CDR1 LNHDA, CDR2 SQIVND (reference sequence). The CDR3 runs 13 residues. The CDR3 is CATGPTNYNEQFF. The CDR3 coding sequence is TGTGCCACAGGGCCTACGAACTACAATGAGCAGTTCTTC. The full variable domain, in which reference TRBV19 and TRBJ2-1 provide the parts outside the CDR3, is DGGITQSPKYLFRKEGQNVTLSCEQNLNHDAMYWYRQDPGQGLRLIYYSQIVNDFQKGDIAEGYSVSREKKESFPLTVTSAQKNPTAFYLCATGPTNYNEQFFGPGTRLTVL.

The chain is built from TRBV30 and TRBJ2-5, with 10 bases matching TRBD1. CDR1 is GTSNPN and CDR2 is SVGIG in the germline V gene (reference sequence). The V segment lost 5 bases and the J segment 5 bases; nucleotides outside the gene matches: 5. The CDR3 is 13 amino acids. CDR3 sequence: CAWRTGGSETQYF. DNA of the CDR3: TGTGCCTGGCGGACAGGGGGATCGGAGACCCAGTACTTC.

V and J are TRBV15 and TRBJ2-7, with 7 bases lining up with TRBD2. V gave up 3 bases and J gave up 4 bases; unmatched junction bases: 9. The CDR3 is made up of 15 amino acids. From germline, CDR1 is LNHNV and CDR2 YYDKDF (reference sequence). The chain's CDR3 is CATSRGRVRRYEQYF. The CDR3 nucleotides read TGTGCCACCAGCAGGGGGAGGGTCAGGCGGTACGAGCAGTACTTC.

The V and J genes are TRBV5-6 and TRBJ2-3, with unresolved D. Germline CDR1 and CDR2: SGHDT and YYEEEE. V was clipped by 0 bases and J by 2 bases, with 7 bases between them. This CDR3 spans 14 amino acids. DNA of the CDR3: TGTGCCAGCAGCTTGGTTCAGCACACAGATACGCAGTATTTT. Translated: CASSLVQHTDTQYF.

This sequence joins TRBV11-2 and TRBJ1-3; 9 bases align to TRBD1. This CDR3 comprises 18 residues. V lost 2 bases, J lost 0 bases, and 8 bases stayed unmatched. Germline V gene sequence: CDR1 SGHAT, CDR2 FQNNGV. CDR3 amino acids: CASSLFAGQGNSGNTIYF. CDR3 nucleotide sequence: TGTGCCAGCAGCTTATTTGCGGGACAGGGTAACTCTGGAAACACCATATATTTT.

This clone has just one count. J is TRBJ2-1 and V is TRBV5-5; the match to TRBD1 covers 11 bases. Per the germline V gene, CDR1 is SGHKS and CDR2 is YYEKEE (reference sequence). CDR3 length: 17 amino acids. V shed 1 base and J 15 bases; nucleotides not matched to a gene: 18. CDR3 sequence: CASSLRPQGQGAWYPFF. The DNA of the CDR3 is TGTGCCAGCAGCTTGCGCCCCCAAGGACAGGGGGCCTGGTACCCGTTCTTC.

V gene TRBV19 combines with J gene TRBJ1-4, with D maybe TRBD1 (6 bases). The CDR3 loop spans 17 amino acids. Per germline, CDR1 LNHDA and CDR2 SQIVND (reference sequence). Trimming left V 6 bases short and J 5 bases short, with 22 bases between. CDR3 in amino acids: CASRLGRSGTKNEKLFF. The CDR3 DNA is TGTGCCAGTAGGCTTGGAAGGAGTGGGACAAAGAATGAAAAACTGTTTTTT.